This T cell receptor (beta chain) was captured in a study of post-analysis software for immune sequencing data. Study context: The disease courses covered relapsing-remitting, secondary progressive and progressive-relapsing multiple sclerosis. Whole-study findings and limits: Pronounced co-clustering by F measure was evident among identically batched samples. Normalized Chao1 diversity was significantly reduced in patients versus controls. With TRBV5-6, TRBV5-1 and TRBV20-1 included, about five TRBV segments were more frequent in patients than in controls.

Unique molecular identifiers were built into the TCR beta cDNA libraries. Each sample of about 0.95 to 11 million input T cells yielded around 500,000 cDNA molecules, so each molecule approximated one T cell. TCRdb independently ran MiXCR on the PCR reads; one entry per CDR3 protein. The sample includes about 810,000 distinct CDR3 sequences, roughly 50% of them seen just once. This CDR3 is built from 14 residues. Germline V gives CDR1 DFQATT, CDR2 SNEGSKA (reference sequence). V lost 5 bases and J 1 base, leaving 14 bases between the germline ends. This clonotype was seen just once. Its antigen is currently unknown.

The clonotype was recovered from a girl aged 10-17 years with multiple sclerosis. Sequenced input: blood. The chain joins TRBV20-1 to TRBJ1-2, with a tentative D call TRBD1 (5 bases). The CDR3 coding sequence is TGCAGTGCTCCCCGTGGGGGTTTTAACTATGGCTACACCTTC. Translated: CSAPRGGFNYGYTF.